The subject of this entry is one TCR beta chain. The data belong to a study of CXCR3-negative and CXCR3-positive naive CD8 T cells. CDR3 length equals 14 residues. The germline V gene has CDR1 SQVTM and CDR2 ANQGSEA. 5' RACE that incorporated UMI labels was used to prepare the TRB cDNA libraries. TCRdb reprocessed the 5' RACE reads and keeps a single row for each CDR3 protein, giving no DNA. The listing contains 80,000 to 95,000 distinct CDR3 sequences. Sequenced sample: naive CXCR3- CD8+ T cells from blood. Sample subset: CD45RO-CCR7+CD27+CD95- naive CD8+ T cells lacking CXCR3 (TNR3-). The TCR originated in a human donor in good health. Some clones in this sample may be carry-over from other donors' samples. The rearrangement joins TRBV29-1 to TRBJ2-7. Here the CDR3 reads CSVAQFNPTYEQYF.